The 21 T cell receptor beta chains listed next were all sequenced from one sample in a study of blood T cells in healthy people across ages. The use of a sample-barcoded 5' primer and a J-beta primer mix characterized a second PCR of about 6 to 12 cycles. MiXCR, run by TCRdb on the 5' RACE reads, gives a single entry per CDR3 protein. This table has just over 1 million distinct CDR3 sequences, 40% to 50% appearing once. The material sequenced was blood. These receptors all come from a woman between 55 and 75 years old in good health.

The chain has TRBV7-9 and TRBJ2-1; 7 bases are shared with TRBD2. With 2 bases clipped from V and 9 bases from J, the junction kept 10 bases outside the gene matches. Germline values: CDR1 SEHNR, CDR2 FQNEAQ (reference sequence). The length of the CDR3 is 15 residues. The CDR3, as DNA: TGTGCCAGCAGCTTAACGGGGGGAGGGCACCGTGAGCAGTTCTTC. Its translation is CASSLTGGGHREQFF.

This clonotype came up a few times. V is TRBV6-5 and J is TRBJ2-3, with a tentative D call TRBD2 (6 bases). V gave up 4 bases and J gave up 1 base, with 12 bases separating them. The CDR3 has 15 amino acids. CDR1 and CDR2 (germline): MNHEY, SVGAGI. The chain's CDR3 is CASSLRRERTDTQYF. The CDR3 DNA is TGTGCCAGCAGTTTACGGAGGGAACGCACAGATACGCAGTATTTT.

The chain links TRBV30 to TRBJ2-1; D tentatively fits TRBD1 or TRBD2 (5 bases each). The CDR3 is made up of 13 amino acids. CDR1 and CDR2 from the germline V gene are GTSNPN and SVGIG (reference sequence). Trimming removed 5 bases from V and 7 bases from J, with 15 bases in between. The CDR3 here is CAWVWGNLNEQFF. The CDR3 nucleotides read TGTGCCTGGGTTTGGGGGAATTTGAATGAGCAGTTCTTC.

The chain is built from TRBV7-9 and TRBJ2-1, with unresolved D. The CDR3 consists of 11 residues. V lost 1 base and J 9 bases, leaving 4 bases between the germline ends. Germline CDR1 and CDR2: SEHNR and FQNEAQ (reference sequence). In DNA form, the CDR3 reads TGTGCCAGCAGCTTAGAATTTGAGCAGTTCTTC. Its protein is CASSLEFEQFF.

This clonotype was observed a handful of times. The chain recombines TRBV10-3 with TRBJ2-1; no reliable D call. The CDR3 covers 17 residues. V was shortened by 0 bases and J by 8 bases, with 20 bases between the two germline ends. Germline V CDR1 and CDR2: ENHRY, SYGVKD. Written as DNA, the CDR3 is TGTGCCATCAGTGAGTCAAGCATGGGCGTTACCACTGATGAGCAGTTCTTC. Encoded protein: CAISESSMGVTTDEQFF.

V and J are TRBV27 and TRBJ2-1, with D unclear. The better agreement between TRBJ2-7 and the DNA end casts doubt on the J call. CDR3 length: 14 residues. The germline gives CDR1 MNHEY, CDR2 SMNVEV (reference sequence). CDR3 nucleotides: TGTGCCAGCAGTTTAGGGCCCGGGTACAATGAGCAGTACTTC. This codes for CASSLGPGYNEQYF.

This clonotype came up a few times. The V call is TRBV15, the J call TRBJ2-4; 7 nucleotides line up with TRBD2. V dropped 3 bases and J dropped 7; count of bases not matched to a gene: 9. This CDR3 spans 15 amino acids. CDR1 and CDR2 (germline): LNHNV, YYDKDF (reference sequence). CDR3 DNA: TGTGCCACCAGCAGCGTAGCGGGTTCACCGAACATTCAGTACTTC. This gives the protein CATSSVAGSPNIQYF.

V gene TRBV14 combines with J gene TRBJ2-1; TRBD1 aligns across 8 bases. Losses at the gene ends were 5 bases for V and 6 bases for J; bases not matched to a gene: 6. This CDR3 has 14 residues. Per the germline V gene, CDR1 is SGHDN and CDR2 is FVKESK. The DNA for the CDR3 is TGTGCCAGCAGCGTCCGACAGGGGAGCAATGAGCAGTTCTTC. The encoded protein is CASSVRQGSNEQFF.

To note about this clonotype: It may be a read error: a sequence one base away is much more abundant. The chain recombines TRBV7-2 with TRBJ1-5, with D uncertain. CDR1 is SGHTA, CDR2 FQGNSA, per germline. With 2 bases removed from V and 4 bases from J, the gap between germline ends came to 9 bases. The CDR3 is made up of 14 amino acids. The CDR3 nucleotides read TGTGCCAGCAGCTTAAAGTCTGCTAATCAGCCCCAGCATTTT. Protein sequence: CASSLKSANQPQHF.

The rearrangement links TRBV20-1 to TRBJ2-5; D perhaps matches TRBD2 (5 bases). The CDR3 loop spans 14 amino acids. The V end was cut by 0 bases, the J end by 6 bases, with 14 bases between. Germline V gene data show CDR1 as DFQATT and CDR2 as SNEGSKA (reference sequence). CDR3 coding DNA: TGCAGTGCTAGAGATTCAGGAGGCGGGCAGACCCAGTACTTC. Protein product: CSARDSGGGQTQYF.

The genes are TRBV25-1 and TRBJ2-7, with 11 bases fitting TRBD2. The CDR3 is 14 residues long. The ends lost 3 bases at V and 6 bases at J; junction bases unmatched: 4. The germline CDR1 and CDR2 sequences are MGHDK and SYGVNS. In DNA, the CDR3 is TGTGCCAGCAGTGAGACTAGCGGGATGAGCGAGCAGTACTTC. Translating it yields CASSETSGMSEQYF.

The chain uses TRBV28 and TRBJ2-1; D is tentatively TRBD1 or TRBD2 (5 bases each). The CDR3 is 13 residues long. The germline V and J ends were trimmed by 3 bases and 6 bases, with 9 bases remaining between them. Germline-derived CDR1 and CDR2 are MDHEN and SYDVKM. CDR3 protein: CASSFLGTNEQFF. The DNA of the CDR3 is TGTGCCAGCAGTTTTCTTGGGACCAATGAGCAGTTCTTC.

The chain employs TRBV28 and TRBJ2-3; tentatively, D is TRBD2 (5 bases). CDR1 and CDR2 from the germline V gene are MDHEN and SYDVKM. The CDR3 spans 14 residues. V shed 3 bases and J shed 7 bases, with 14 bases lying between them. The CDR3 reads CASSFRGRGNTQYF. In DNA, the CDR3 is TGTGCCAGCAGTTTTCGGGGTCGAGGCAATACGCAGTATTTT.

In this sample, this clonotype turned up many times. The chain joins TRBV12-3 or TRBV12-4 to TRBJ2-1, with D maybe TRBD1 (6 bases). CDR3 length equals 14 residues. Trimming removed 7 bases at V and 4 bases at J, with 14 bases between. In DNA, the CDR3 is TGTGCCAGCATCTTGGGGGCGGAATACAATGAGCAGTTCTTC. Its translation is CASILGAEYNEQFF.

The rearrangement uses TRBV9 and TRBJ2-1, with a possible D match to TRBD2 (5 bases). V lost 5 bases, J lost 6 bases, and 18 bases lay in between. The CDR3 has 15 residues. The germline gives CDR1 SGDLS, CDR2 YYNGEE. This CDR3 is CASSPGIRTSNEQFF. The CDR3 region has the DNA TGTGCCAGCAGTCCGGGGATCCGGACGTCCAATGAGCAGTTCTTC.

The chain combines TRBV21-1 with TRBJ1-1. TRBV21-1 is a pseudogene segment. This CDR3 contains 15 residues. CDR3 sequence: CASSNLPARWTEAFF. In DNA, the CDR3 is TGTGCCAGCAGCAACCTGCCGGCACGATGGACTGAAGCTTTCTTT.

This clonotype was recorded only once. The CDR3 spells CASSLLSSSGYNEQYF. DNA of the CDR3: TGTGCCAGCAGCTTATTGTCTAGCTCCGGCTACAATGAGCAGTACTTC. The chain is built from TRBV13 and TRBJ2-7, with a possible D match to TRBD2 (5 bases). Germline CDR1 is PRHDT and CDR2 is FYEKMQ (reference sequence). Trimming took 2 bases from V and 7 from J, leaving 21 bases between them. This CDR3 is 16 amino acids long.

Worth noting for this clonotype: A much larger clone sits a single nucleotide away, making a read error possible. The chain combines TRBV12-3 or TRBV12-4 with TRBJ2-3; D may be TRBD2 (6 bases). CDR3 length equals 12 residues. V dropped 6 bases and J dropped 5 bases, with 9 bases sitting between them. The CDR3 sequence is CASRFSGDTQYF. The DNA for the CDR3 is TGTGCCAGCAGATTTAGCGGAGATACGCAGTATTTT.

This clonotype came up many times. V and J are TRBV11-2 and TRBJ2-7; maybe TRBD2 (5 bases). The CDR3 totals 13 residues. The germline V gene encodes CDR1 SGHAT and CDR2 FQNNGV. The germline V and J ends were trimmed by 2 bases and 7 bases, with 12 bases remaining between them. The CDR3 coding sequence is TGTGCCAGCAGCTTAATTGGACGGGAAGAGCAGTACTTC. Its protein is CASSLIGREEQYF.

The chain employs TRBV30 and TRBJ2-5; either TRBD1 or TRBD2 may fit D (7 bases each). The CDR3 is 15 residues long. Trimming took off 5 bases at V and 4 bases at J, with 20 bases between the two ends. Per germline, CDR1 GTSNPN and CDR2 SVGIG (reference sequence). The CDR3 sequence is CAWAFLTGRGETQYF. The CDR3 DNA reads TGTGCCTGGGCCTTCCTGACAGGGAGGGGAGAGACCCAGTACTTC.

With regard to this clonotype: One end of the junction is discordant with germline, which a read error may explain. The V gene is TRBV4-1, the J gene TRBJ2-3, with 8 bases fitting TRBD2. The CDR3 is 16 residues long. The germline gives CDR1 MGHRA, CDR2 YSYEKL. The CDR3 protein is CASSRFISGSTDTQYF. The CDR3 region has the DNA TGCGCCAGCAGCCGATTTATAAGCGGGAGCACGGATACGCAGTATTTT.